This passage covers 11 T cell receptor beta chains from one sample sequenced in a study of blood T cell repertoires in COVID-19. Assay used: immunoSEQ multiplex PCR; TCRdb lists only in-frame clones, some missing. Of fewer than 150,000 clones in the sample, roughly 80% are singletons; the top ten hold over 9.5%. Sequencing was performed on peripheral blood. These receptors were obtained from a man in his 60s who had recovered from COVID-19.

This clone was found a few times. V and J are TRBV5-1 and TRBJ1-2; the D gene is possibly TRBD1 (6 bases). The germline CDR1 and CDR2 sequences are SGHRS and YFSETQ. V was clipped by 2 bases and J by 7 bases, with 15 bases between them. CDR3 length: 14 amino acids. CDR3 DNA sequence: TGCGCCAGCAGCTTCGGTGACAGGAAAGGTGGCTACACCTTC. Protein product: CASSFGDRKGGYTF. The full variable domain, in which reference TRBV5-1 and TRBJ1-2 provide the parts outside the CDR3, is KAGVTQTPRYLIKTRGQQVTLSCSPISGHRSVSWYQQTPGQGLQFLFEYFSETQRNKGNFPGRFSGRQFSNSRSEMNVSTLELGDSALYLCASSFGDRKGGYTFGSGTRLTVV.

This clone was counted at least ten times. This chain joins TRBV28 and TRBJ2-1, with D tentatively TRBD2 (5 bases). CDR1 MDHEN and CDR2 SYDVKM come from the germline V gene. V was shortened by 4 bases and J by 2 bases, with 15 bases between the two germline ends. The CDR3 extends over 16 amino acids. The CDR3, as DNA: TGTGCCAGCAGTTCCCTTCGGGGTCGGACCTACAATGAGCAGTTCTTC. This sequence encodes CASSSLRGRTYNEQFF.

This clone was counted a few times. V and J are TRBV3-1 (or the pseudogene TRBV3-2) and TRBJ2-3; D perhaps matches TRBD1 (6 bases). Trimming took 4 bases from V and 1 from J, leaving 12 bases between them. Germline V gives CDR1 LGHDT, CDR2 YNNKEL (reference sequence). This CDR3 has 15 residues. The CDR3 DNA is TGTGCCAGCAGCCCCTACAGGGACCGCACAGATACGCAGTATTTT. Its translation: CASSPYRDRTDTQYF.

The J gene is TRBJ1-5, the V gene TRBV28, with D unclear. CDR1 MDHEN and CDR2 SYDVKM come from the germline V gene. The CDR3 consists of 17 residues. V lost 5 bases to trimming and J lost 1 base, with 18 bases between them. The CDR3 here is CASSTLGGLWSNQPQHF. Written as DNA, the CDR3 is TGTGCCAGCAGTACCCTGGGAGGGTTGTGGAGCAATCAGCCCCAGCATTTT.

This clone was seen a few times. V and J are TRBV29-1 and TRBJ2-4; tentatively, D is TRBD1 (6 bases). The CDR3 is 13 amino acids. Looked up from germline, CDR1 is SQVTM and CDR2 is ANQGSEA. Trimming stripped 4 bases from V and 0 bases from J, with 7 bases between. CDR3 region: CSVGDIAKNIQYF. The CDR3 nucleotides are TGCAGCGTTGGGGACATAGCCAAAAACATTCAGTACTTC.

The rearrangement joins TRBV20-1 to TRBJ1-2, with D tentatively TRBD1 (5 bases). The CDR3 spans 11 residues. Trimming shortened V by 3 bases and J by 9 bases, and 11 bases separated the two germline ends. Germline values: CDR1 DFQATT, CDR2 SNEGSKA (reference sequence). The CDR3 nucleotides read TGCAGTGCTAGTACGGGGGAGAGCTACACCTTC. Translation gives CSASTGESYTF.

The rearrangement links TRBV5-5 to TRBJ2-5; 11 nucleotides line up with TRBD2. CDR1 SGHKS and CDR2 YYEKEE come from the germline V gene (reference sequence). The J segment lost 5 bases and the V segment lost 4 bases, leaving 4 bases of the junction unmatched. This CDR3 is built from 14 residues. The chain's CDR3 is CASSVAGGRETQYF. In DNA, the CDR3 is TGTGCCAGCAGCGTAGCGGGAGGGAGGGAGACCCAGTACTTC. The full variable domain, its missing parts supplied by reference TRBV5-5 and TRBJ2-5, is DAGVTQSPTHLIKTRGQQVTLRCSPISGHKSVSWYQQVLGQGPQFIFQYYEKEERGRGNFPDRFSARQFPNYSSELNVNALLLGDSALYLCASSVAGGRETQYFGPGTRLLVL.

The CDR3 region is CASSLMTGGRGNTIYF. The CDR3 region has the DNA TGTGCCAGCAGCTTGATGACAGGGGGTAGAGGAAACACCATATATTTT. The chain joins TRBV11-2 to TRBJ1-3, with 9 bases fitting TRBD1. CDR3 length: 16 residues. Trimming cost V 3 bases and J 4 bases; bases outside gene matches: 7. Looked up from germline, CDR1 is SGHAT and CDR2 is FQNNGV.

The genes are TRBV9 and TRBJ2-2; no firm D call. Deletions cut 0 bases from V and 4 bases from J, with 10 bases between. CDR3 length: 15 amino acids. Per the germline V gene, CDR1 is SGDLS and CDR2 is YYNGEE. CDR3 bases: TGTGCCAGCAGCGTAGTGGCGGCGGTCACCGGGGAGCTGTTTTTT. This encodes CASSVVAAVTGELFF.

This chain joins TRBV4-1 and TRBJ1-2; tentative D call: TRBD1 (5 bases). V was shortened by 0 bases and J by 1 base, with 9 bases between the two germline ends. CDR3 size: 15 residues. Looked up from germline, CDR1 is MGHRA and CDR2 is YSYEKL. CDR3 in amino acids: CASSQEETVNYGYTF. In nucleotides, the CDR3 is TGCGCCAGCAGCCAAGAGGAGACAGTTAACTATGGCTACACCTTC.

This rearrangement joins TRBV7-2 to TRBJ1-1, with TRBD1 identical over 9 bases. The V and J ends lost 5 bases and 1 base, in that order; junction bases with no gene match: 2. Germline CDR1 reads SGHTA; CDR2 reads FQGNSA. The CDR3 extends over 14 amino acids. CDR3 coding DNA: TGTGCCAGCAGCATGGGACAGGGGAACACTGAAGCTTTCTTT. It translates to CASSMGQGNTEAFF.